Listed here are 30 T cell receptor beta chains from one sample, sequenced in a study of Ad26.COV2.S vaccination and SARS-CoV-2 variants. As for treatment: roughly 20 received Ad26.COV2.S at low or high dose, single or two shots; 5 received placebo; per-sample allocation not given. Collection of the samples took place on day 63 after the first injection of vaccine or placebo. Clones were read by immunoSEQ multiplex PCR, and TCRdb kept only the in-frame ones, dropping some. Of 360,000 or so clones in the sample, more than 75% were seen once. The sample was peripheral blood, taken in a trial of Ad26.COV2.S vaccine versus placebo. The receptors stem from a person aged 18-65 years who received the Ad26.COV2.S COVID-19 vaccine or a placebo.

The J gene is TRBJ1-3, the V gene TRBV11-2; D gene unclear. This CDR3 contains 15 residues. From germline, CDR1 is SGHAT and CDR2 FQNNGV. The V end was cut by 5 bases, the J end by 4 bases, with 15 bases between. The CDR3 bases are TGTGCCAGCAGCCCCCTGGGGTTTAGAGGAAACACCATATATTTT. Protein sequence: CASSPLGFRGNTIYF.

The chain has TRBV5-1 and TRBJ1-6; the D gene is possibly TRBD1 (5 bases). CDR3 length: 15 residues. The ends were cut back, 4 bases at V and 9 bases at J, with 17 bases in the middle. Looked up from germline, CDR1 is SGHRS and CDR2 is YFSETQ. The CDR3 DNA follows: TGCGCCAGCAGCGAGACCGGGACCGACCTTTCACCCCTCCACTTT. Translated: CASSETGTDLSPLHF. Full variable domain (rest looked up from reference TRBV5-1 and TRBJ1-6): KAGVTQTPRYLIKTRGQQVTLSCSPISGHRSVSWYQQTPGQGLQFLFEYFSETQRNKGNFPGRFSGRQFSNSRSEMNVSTLELGDSALYLCASSETGTDLSPLHFGNGTRLTVT.

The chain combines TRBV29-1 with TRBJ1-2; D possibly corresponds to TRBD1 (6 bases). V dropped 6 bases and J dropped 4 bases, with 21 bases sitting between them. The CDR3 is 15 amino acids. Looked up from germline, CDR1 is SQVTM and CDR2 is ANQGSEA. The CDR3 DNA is TGCAGCGTGACCGGACAGCGATTGATGTCCTATGGCTACACCTTC. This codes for CSVTGQRLMSYGYTF.

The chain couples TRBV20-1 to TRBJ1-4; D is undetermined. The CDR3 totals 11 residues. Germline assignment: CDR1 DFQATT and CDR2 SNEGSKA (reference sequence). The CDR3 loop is CGSGLREKLFF. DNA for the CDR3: TGCGGCTCCGGGTTGCGGGAAAAACTGTTTTTT.

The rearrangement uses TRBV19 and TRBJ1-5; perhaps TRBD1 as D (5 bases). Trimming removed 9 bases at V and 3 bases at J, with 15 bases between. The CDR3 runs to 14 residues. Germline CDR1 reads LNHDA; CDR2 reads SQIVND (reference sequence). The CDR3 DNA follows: TGTGCCAGCGCGAACCGGGGCCCCAATCAGCCCCAGCATTTT. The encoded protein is CASANRGPNQPQHF.

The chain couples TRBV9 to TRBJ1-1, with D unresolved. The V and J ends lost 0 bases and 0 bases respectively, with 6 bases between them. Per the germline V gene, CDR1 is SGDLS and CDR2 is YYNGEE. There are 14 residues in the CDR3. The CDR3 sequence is CASSVAVMNTEAFF. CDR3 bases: TGTGCCAGCAGCGTAGCTGTTATGAACACTGAAGCTTTCTTT.

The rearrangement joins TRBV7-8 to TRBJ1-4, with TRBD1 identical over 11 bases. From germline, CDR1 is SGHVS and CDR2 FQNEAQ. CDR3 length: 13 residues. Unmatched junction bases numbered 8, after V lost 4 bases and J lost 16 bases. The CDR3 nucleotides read TGTGCCAGCAGCTCCTCGGACAGGGGGCGGACGTTTTTT. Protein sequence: CASSSSDRGRTFF.

The CDR3, as DNA: TGTGCCATCACTATCTCCGACAGGCCGAACACTGAAGCTTTCTTT. Translating it yields CAITISDRPNTEAFF. The chain recombines TRBV10-3 with TRBJ1-1; D is possibly TRBD1 (6 bases). Germline CDR1 reads ENHRY; CDR2 reads SYGVKD. The CDR3 totals 15 residues. V was clipped by 7 bases and J by 1 base, with 16 bases between them.

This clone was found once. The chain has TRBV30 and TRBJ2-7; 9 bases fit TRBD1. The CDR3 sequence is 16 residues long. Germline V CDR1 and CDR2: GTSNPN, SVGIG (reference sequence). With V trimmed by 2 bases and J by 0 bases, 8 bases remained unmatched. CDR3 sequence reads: CAWSRGQGLLSYEQYF. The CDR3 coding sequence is TGTGCCTGGAGTAGGGGACAGGGCCTACTCTCCTACGAGCAGTACTTC.

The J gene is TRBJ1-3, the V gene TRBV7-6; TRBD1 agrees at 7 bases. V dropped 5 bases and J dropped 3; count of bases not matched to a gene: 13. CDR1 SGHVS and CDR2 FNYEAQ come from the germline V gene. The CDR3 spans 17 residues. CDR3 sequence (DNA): TGTGCCAGCAGCCTACCCCAGGGGGGGCAAGGTGGAAACACCATATATTTT. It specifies CASSLPQGGQGGNTIYF.

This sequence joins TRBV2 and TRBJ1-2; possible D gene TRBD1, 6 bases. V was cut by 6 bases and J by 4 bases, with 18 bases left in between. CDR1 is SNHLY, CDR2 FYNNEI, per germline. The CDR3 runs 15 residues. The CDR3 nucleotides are TGTGCCAGCAGAAACCAGGGGCGCCGGGTCTATGGCTACACCTTC. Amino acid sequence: CASRNQGRRVYGYTF.

Here the CDR3 reads CASSLVGGTETQYF. CDR3 nucleotides: TGTGCCAGCAGCTTAGTGGGTGGAACAGAGACCCAGTACTTC. The chain carries TRBV7-3 and TRBJ2-5; no reliable D call. Trimming shortened V by 2 bases and J by 4 bases, and 11 bases separated the two germline ends. Germline V gene lookup returns CDR1 SGHTA and CDR2 FQGTGA. The CDR3 contains 14 residues.

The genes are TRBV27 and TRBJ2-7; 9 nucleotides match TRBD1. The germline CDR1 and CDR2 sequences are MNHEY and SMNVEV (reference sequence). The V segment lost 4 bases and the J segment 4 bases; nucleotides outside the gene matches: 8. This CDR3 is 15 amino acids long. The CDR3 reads CASSSPGTGRYEQYF. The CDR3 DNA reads TGTGCCAGCAGTTCACCCGGGACAGGGAGGTACGAGCAGTACTTC.

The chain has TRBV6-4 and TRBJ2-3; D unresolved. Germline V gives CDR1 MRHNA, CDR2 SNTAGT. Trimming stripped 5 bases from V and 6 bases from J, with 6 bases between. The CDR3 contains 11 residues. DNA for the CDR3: TGTGCCAGCAGTTTAGGGGATACGCAGTATTTT. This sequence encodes CASSLGDTQYF.

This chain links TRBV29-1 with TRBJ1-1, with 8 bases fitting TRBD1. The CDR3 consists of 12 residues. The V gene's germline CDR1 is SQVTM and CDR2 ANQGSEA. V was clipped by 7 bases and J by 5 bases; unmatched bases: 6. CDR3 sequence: CSGTGRRTEAFF. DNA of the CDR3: TGCAGCGGGACAGGGAGGAGGACTGAAGCTTTCTTT.

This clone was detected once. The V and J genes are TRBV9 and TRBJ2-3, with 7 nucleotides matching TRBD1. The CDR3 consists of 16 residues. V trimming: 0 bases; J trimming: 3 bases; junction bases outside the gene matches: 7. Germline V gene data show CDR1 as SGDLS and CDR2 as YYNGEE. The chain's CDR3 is CASSVGEQGLTDTQYF. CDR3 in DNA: TGTGCCAGCAGCGTAGGAGAACAGGGGTTGACAGATACGCAGTATTTT.

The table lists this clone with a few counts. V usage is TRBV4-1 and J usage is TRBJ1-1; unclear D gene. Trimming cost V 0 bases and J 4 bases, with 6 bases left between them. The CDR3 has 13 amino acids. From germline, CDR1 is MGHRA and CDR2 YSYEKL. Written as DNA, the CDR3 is TGCGCCAGCAGCCAAGATATTGGCACTGAAGCTTTCTTT. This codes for CASSQDIGTEAFF.

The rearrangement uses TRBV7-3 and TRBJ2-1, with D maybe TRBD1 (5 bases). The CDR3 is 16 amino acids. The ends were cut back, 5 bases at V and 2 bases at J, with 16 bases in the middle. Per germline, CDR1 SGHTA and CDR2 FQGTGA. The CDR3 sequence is CASSLNRLFPYNEQFF. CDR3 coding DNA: TGTGCCAGCAGCCTTAACAGGTTATTTCCCTACAATGAGCAGTTCTTC.

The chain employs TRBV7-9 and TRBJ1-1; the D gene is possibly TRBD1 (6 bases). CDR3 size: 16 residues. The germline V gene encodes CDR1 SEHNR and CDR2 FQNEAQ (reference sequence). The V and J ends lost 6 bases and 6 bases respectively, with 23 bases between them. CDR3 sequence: CASRPRGTDRRPEAFF. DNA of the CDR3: TGTGCCAGCAGACCCCGAGGGACCGACAGGAGGCCTGAAGCTTTCTTT.

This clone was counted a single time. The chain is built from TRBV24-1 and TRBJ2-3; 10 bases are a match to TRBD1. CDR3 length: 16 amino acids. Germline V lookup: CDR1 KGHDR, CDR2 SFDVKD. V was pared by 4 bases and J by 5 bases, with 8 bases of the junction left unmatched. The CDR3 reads CATSEAGTGDGDTQYF. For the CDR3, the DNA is TGTGCCACCAGTGAGGCCGGGACAGGGGATGGAGATACGCAGTATTTT.

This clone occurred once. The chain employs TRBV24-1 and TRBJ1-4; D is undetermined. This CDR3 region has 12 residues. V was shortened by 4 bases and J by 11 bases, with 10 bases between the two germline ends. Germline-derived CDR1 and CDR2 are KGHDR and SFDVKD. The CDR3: CATSDYSGKLFF. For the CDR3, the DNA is TGTGCCACCAGTGACTATAGCGGGAAACTGTTTTTT.

The DNA for the CDR3 is TGTGCCAGCAGCGTAGGGTTCGGGGGGGCCTCGAATGAGCAGTTCTTC. As protein: CASSVGFGGASNEQFF. The rearrangement joins TRBV9 to TRBJ2-1; 8 nucleotides line up with TRBD2. The CDR3 extends over 16 amino acids. Unmatched junction bases numbered 9, after V lost 0 bases and J lost 7 bases. The germline CDR1 and CDR2 sequences are SGDLS and YYNGEE.

CDR3 protein: CASSYGTGYEQYF. Here the CDR3 DNA reads TGTGCCAGCAGTTACGGGACAGGCTACGAGCAGTACTTC. The V gene is TRBV6-5, the J gene TRBJ2-7; 8 bases map to TRBD1. The CDR3 is 13 residues long. After removal of 2 bases from V and 3 bases from J, the junction contained 0 bases not matched to a gene. The germline gives CDR1 MNHEY, CDR2 SVGAGI.

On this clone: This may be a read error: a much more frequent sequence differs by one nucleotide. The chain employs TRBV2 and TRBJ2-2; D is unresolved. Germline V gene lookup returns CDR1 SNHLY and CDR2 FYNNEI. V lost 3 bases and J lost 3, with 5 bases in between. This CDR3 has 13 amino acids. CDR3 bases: TGTGCCAGCAGTGATGGGGACACCGGGGAGCTGTTTTTT. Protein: CASSDGDTGELFF.

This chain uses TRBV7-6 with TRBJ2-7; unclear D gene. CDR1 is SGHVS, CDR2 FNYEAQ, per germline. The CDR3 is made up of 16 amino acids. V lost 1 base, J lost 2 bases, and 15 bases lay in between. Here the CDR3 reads CASSLGLLNIAYEQYF. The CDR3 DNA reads TGTGCCAGCAGCTTAGGCCTCTTGAATATTGCCTACGAGCAGTACTTC.

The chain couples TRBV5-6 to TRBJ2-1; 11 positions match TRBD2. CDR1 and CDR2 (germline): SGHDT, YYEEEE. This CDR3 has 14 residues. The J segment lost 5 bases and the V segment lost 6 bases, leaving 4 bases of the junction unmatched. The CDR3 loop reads CASNLAGGNNEQFF. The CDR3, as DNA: TGTGCCAGCAACCTAGCGGGGGGTAACAATGAGCAGTTCTTC.

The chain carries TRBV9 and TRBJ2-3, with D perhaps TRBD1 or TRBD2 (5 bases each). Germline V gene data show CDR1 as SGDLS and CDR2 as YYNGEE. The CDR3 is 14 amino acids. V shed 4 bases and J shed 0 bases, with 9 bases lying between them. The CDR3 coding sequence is TGTGCCAGCAGCACTAGGACAAGCACAGATACGCAGTATTTT. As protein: CASSTRTSTDTQYF.

The CDR3 region has the DNA TGTGCCAGCAGCGCAGACTCAGGGGGGATGACAGATACGCAGTATTTT. Its translation is CASSADSGGMTDTQYF. The rearrangement links TRBV13 to TRBJ2-3; TRBD1 is a possible D gene (7 bases). CDR3 length equals 16 residues. Trimming cost V 5 bases and J 3 bases, with 18 bases left between them. The germline V gene encodes CDR1 PRHDT and CDR2 FYEKMQ (reference sequence).

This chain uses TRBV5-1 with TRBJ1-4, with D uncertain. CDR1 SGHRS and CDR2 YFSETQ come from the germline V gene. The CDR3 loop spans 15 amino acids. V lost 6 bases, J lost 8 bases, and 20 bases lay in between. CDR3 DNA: TGCGCCAGCACCGAGAGTTACAGTCCGGAAGAAAAACTGTTTTTT. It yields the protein CASTESYSPEEKLFF.

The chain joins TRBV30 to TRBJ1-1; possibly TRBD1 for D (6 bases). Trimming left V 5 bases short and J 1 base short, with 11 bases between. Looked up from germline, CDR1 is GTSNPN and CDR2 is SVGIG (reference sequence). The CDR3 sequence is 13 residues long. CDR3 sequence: CAWHWGRNTEAFF. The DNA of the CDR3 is TGTGCCTGGCACTGGGGGCGGAACACTGAAGCTTTCTTT.